These 10 T cell receptor beta chains originate from one sample sequenced in a study of beta chain features in type 1 diabetes. Study observations and caveats: Shortening of TCRB CDR3s, moderate but significant, appeared in all four CD4+ subsets of Type 1 diabetes patients.

No antigens are known for them. The isolated RNA, all of it, was reverse transcribed, so expressed TCRB transcripts were what got sequenced. Clones were sequenced by immunoSEQ multiplex PCR, and TCRdb holds only the in-frame ones, with some missing. There are under 400,000 clones in the sample; around 12% occur only once, and around 0.0099% lies in the top ten. Specimen: naive CD4+ T cells from blood. These receptors were obtained from a woman under 30 with type 1 diabetes.

The chain has TRBV2 and TRBJ2-2; D perhaps matches TRBD1 (6 bases). The V gene lost 4 bases and the J gene lost 4 bases, with 13 bases spanning the gap. In germline, CDR1 is SNHLY, CDR2 FYNNEI. The CDR3 length is 15 residues. The chain's CDR3 is CASSGSGVGTGELFF. In DNA, the CDR3 is TGTGCCAGCAGTGGTTCAGGGGTGGGCACCGGGGAGCTGTTTTTT.

In this sample, this clone turned up once. In DNA, the CDR3 is TGTGCCAGCTCACTACGAGCTAACTATGGCTACACCTTC. Protein sequence: CASSLRANYGYTF. The V gene is TRBV18, the J gene TRBJ1-2, with D unresolved. The V gene lost 4 bases and the J gene lost 0 bases, with 6 bases spanning the gap. CDR1 and CDR2 (germline): KGHSH, LQKENI. This CDR3 is 13 amino acids long.

The chain has TRBV29-1 and TRBJ1-3, with D unclear. V shed 1 base and J shed 2 bases, with 6 bases lying between them. The CDR3 has 13 residues. Germline lookup yields CDR1 SQVTM and CDR2 ANQGSEA. CDR3: CSVEVQAGNTIYF. For the CDR3, the DNA is TGCAGCGTTGAAGTGCAGGCTGGAAACACCATATATTTT.

There are a few counts of this clone. J is TRBJ1-3 and V is TRBV7-6; 7 nucleotides agree with TRBD1. The germline gives CDR1 SGHVS, CDR2 FNYEAQ. This CDR3 has 14 amino acids. V shed 4 bases, J shed 3 bases, and the junction held 3 bases outside the gene matches. The CDR3 DNA sequence: TGTGCCAGCAGCTCGACAGGGCTTGGAAACACCATATATTTT. Its translation is CASSSTGLGNTIYF.

The V gene is TRBV2, the J gene TRBJ2-7; 9 bases line up with TRBD1. The CDR3 totals 14 residues. The junction had 3 bases not matched to a gene; V was cut back by 6 bases and J by 0 bases. Germline V gene data show CDR1 as SNHLY and CDR2 as FYNNEI. CDR3 nucleotides: TGTGCCAGCAGGCGGGACAGGGACTCCTACGAGCAGTACTTC. Translating gives CASRRDRDSYEQYF.

This sequence joins TRBV27 and TRBJ2-3; 8 nucleotides align to TRBD2. CDR1 and CDR2 from the germline V gene are MNHEY and SMNVEV (reference sequence). V lost 2 bases and J lost 3; bases outside the gene matches: 7. CDR3 length equals 16 residues. The CDR3 region is CASSLGDLAGTDTQYF. In DNA form, the CDR3 reads TGTGCCAGCAGTTTAGGCGACTTAGCGGGGACAGATACGCAGTATTTT.

This clone was seen only a few times. The V and J genes are TRBV9 and TRBJ2-1; tentative D call: TRBD2 (5 bases). In germline, CDR1 is SGDLS, CDR2 YYNGEE. The length of the CDR3 is 16 residues. Trimming shortened V by 4 bases and J by 1 base, and 15 bases separated the two germline ends. CDR3 protein: CASSSLVGGSYNEQFF. CDR3 DNA: TGTGCCAGCAGCAGTTTGGTCGGAGGTTCCTACAATGAGCAGTTCTTC.

This clone turned up a few times. The V and J genes are TRBV15 and TRBJ2-2; 7 bases match TRBD2. Trimming at V came to 0 bases and at J to 0 bases, leaving 4 bases not matched to a gene. The CDR3 consists of 17 residues. Per germline, CDR1 LNHNV and CDR2 YYDKDF (reference sequence). DNA of the CDR3: TGTGCCACCAGCAGAGAGATGGCGGGAGCGAACACCGGGGAGCTGTTTTTT. Encoded protein: CATSREMAGANTGELFF.

Here the CDR3 DNA reads TGTGCCAGCAGCTTATCAGGGAAGGGGTGGGGCGGCTACACCTTC. Protein: CASSLSGKGWGGYTF. The chain uses TRBV7-9 and TRBJ1-2; TRBD1 might be the D (5 bases). CDR1 and CDR2 from the germline V gene are SEHNR and FQNEAQ (reference sequence). Trimming pared 2 bases from V and 8 bases from J, leaving 18 bases between. CDR3 length equals 15 residues. Filled out from reference TRBV7-9 and TRBJ1-2, the complete variable domain reads DTGVSQNPRHKITKRGQNVTFRCDPISEHNRLYWYRQTLGQGPEFLTYFQNEAQLEKSRLLSDRFSAERPKGSFSTLEIQRTEQGDSAMYLCASSLSGKGWGGYTFGSGTRLTVV.

The chain is built from TRBV7-2 and TRBJ1-4, with 11 bases identical to TRBD1. Germline CDR1 is SGHTA and CDR2 is FQGNSA. This CDR3 has 16 residues. The trim removed 4 bases at V and 8 bases at J, leaving 9 bases unmatched. The CDR3 bases are TGTGCCAGCAGCTCCCAAGGACAGGGGGCGCGCGAAAAACTGTTTTTT. It encodes CASSSQGQGAREKLFF.